Listed here are 4 T cell receptor beta chains from one sample, sequenced in a study of cytomegalovirus exposure and HLA in healthy donors. 60 Vbeta and 13 Jbeta primers were used in PCR. Data came from immunoSEQ multiplex PCR; TCRdb stores just in-frame clones and leaves some out. The data contain some 170,000 clones, roughly 89% of them singletons. The sequencing input was PBMCs. These TCRs come from a woman under 40 in good health and CMV-seronegative.

This chain links TRBV30 with TRBJ2-7; D gene ambiguous. Germline V gives CDR1 GTSNPN, CDR2 SVGIG (reference sequence). This CDR3 spans 14 amino acids. V shed 1 base and J shed 2 bases, with 12 bases lying between them. CDR3 region: CAWSEAKAAYEQYF. CDR3 sequence (DNA): TGTGCCTGGAGTGAAGCAAAGGCGGCCTACGAGCAGTACTTC.

In regard to this clone: A junction boundary mismatches the germline segment, possibly from a read error. This same CDR3 is encoded by further DNA sequences in the sample. The chain couples TRBV7-2 to TRBJ2-2, with 8 bases that match TRBD2. The CDR3 is 16 amino acids. The germline V gene encodes CDR1 SGHTA and CDR2 FQGNSA. The CDR3 spells CASSLVGGANTGELFF. Written as DNA, the CDR3 is TGTGCCAGCAGCTTAGTCGGGGGGGCGAATACCGGGGAGCTGTTTTTT.

The rearrangement uses TRBV6-1 and TRBJ2-7, with TRBD1 matching 7 bases. CDR1 is MNHNS and CDR2 is SASEGT in the germline V gene. V lost 6 bases to trimming and J lost 1 base; unmatched junction nucleotides: 6. CDR3 length: 14 amino acids. CDR3 bases: TGTGCCAGCAGGAGGGACAGCTTTTCCTACGAGCAGTACTTC. Residues: CASRRDSFSYEQYF.

The chain employs TRBV7-8 and TRBJ2-5; the D gene is possibly TRBD1 (5 bases). Per the germline V gene, CDR1 is SGHVS and CDR2 is FQNEAQ. V was pared by 4 bases and J by 7 bases, with 22 bases between. This CDR3 spans 16 amino acids. The CDR3 nucleotides are TGTGCCAGCAGCTCAAACCGCCCTCCTCAAAGGGGGACCCAGTACTTC. The encoded protein is CASSSNRPPQRGTQYF.